Presented here are 18 T cell receptor beta chains from one specimen sequenced in a study of cytomegalovirus exposure and HLA in healthy donors. Sequencing used immunoSEQ multiplex PCR; TCRdb keeps in-frame clones, though not all of them. This repertoire shows roughly 190,000 clones, roughly 83% found once; its top ten account for roughly 1.5%. The source material was PBMCs. These receptors were obtained from a woman younger than 30 in good health and CMV-seronegative.

The CDR3 nucleotides read TGTGCCAGCAGCAAGGCGTCGGGACAAACCGGGGAGCTGTTTTTT. Protein: CASSKASGQTGELFF. The rearrangement uses TRBV7-2 and TRBJ2-2; the D gene is possibly TRBD1 (6 bases). Trimming took 5 bases from V and 5 from J, leaving 15 bases between them. Germline-derived CDR1 and CDR2 are SGHTA and FQGNSA. The length of the CDR3 is 15 residues.

V usage is TRBV5-1 and J usage is TRBJ2-1; 8 positions agree with TRBD1. The CDR3 runs 15 residues. V gave up 3 bases and J gave up 0 bases; unmatched junction bases: 2. Per germline, CDR1 SGHRS and CDR2 YFSETQ. The CDR3 reads CASSSGGGSYNEQFF. CDR3 DNA sequence: TGCGCCAGCAGCTCAGGGGGCGGCTCCTACAATGAGCAGTTCTTC.

CDR3 DNA sequence: TGCGCCAGCAGCTTGTCGGGGGATTCACCCCTCCACTTT. This sequence encodes CASSLSGDSPLHF. The chain has TRBV5-1 and TRBJ1-6; D possibly corresponds to TRBD1 (5 bases). CDR1 is SGHRS and CDR2 is YFSETQ in the germline V gene. The length of the CDR3 is 13 residues. V gave up 1 base and J gave up 8 bases, with 7 bases separating them.

The chain recombines TRBV27 with TRBJ1-1, with 8 positions matching TRBD1. Germline V gene data show CDR1 as MNHEY and CDR2 as SMNVEV (reference sequence). This CDR3 spans 15 amino acids. V dropped 5 bases and J dropped 0; count of bases not matched to a gene: 5. The CDR3 here is CASSPWTGMNTEAFF. The CDR3 bases are TGTGCCAGCAGTCCGTGGACAGGGATGAACACTGAAGCTTTCTTT.

The chain carries TRBV6-1 and TRBJ2-2, with TRBD2 matching over 11 bases. Trimming took 7 bases from V and 5 from J; bases not matched to a gene: 6. Germline CDR1 reads MNHNS; CDR2 reads SASEGT. The CDR3 is made up of 15 amino acids. CDR3 residues: CASTPTSGSTGELFF. The CDR3 DNA follows: TGTGCCAGCACCCCAACTAGCGGGAGTACCGGGGAGCTGTTTTTT.

With regard to this clone: The same CDR3 arises from other DNA sequences in this sample as well. This chain connects TRBV15 to TRBJ2-6; the D gene is possibly TRBD2 (7 bases). In germline, CDR1 is LNHNV, CDR2 YYDKDF (reference sequence). CDR3 length: 17 residues. Trimming cost V 0 bases and J 4 bases, with 13 bases left between them. The CDR3 sequence is CATSRDRGGAGANVLTF. DNA for the CDR3: TGTGCCACCAGCAGAGATCGAGGGGGGGCAGGGGCCAACGTCCTGACTTTC.

This clone has a handful of counts. V and J are TRBV6-6 and TRBJ2-7, with no clear D. The CDR3 has 11 residues. Germline CDR1 is MNHNY and CDR2 is SVGAGI (reference sequence). V shed 5 bases and J shed 2 bases, with 4 bases lying between them. CDR3 region: CASSEAYEQYF. The CDR3 DNA is TGTGCCAGCAGTGAGGCCTACGAGCAGTACTTC.

The chain has TRBV9 and TRBJ1-3; maybe TRBD1 (6 bases). The ends were cut back, 3 bases at V and 14 bases at J, with 18 bases in the middle. Germline CDR1 and CDR2: SGDLS and YYNGEE. CDR3 length: 13 amino acids. The CDR3 DNA sequence: TGTGCCAGCAGCGCCCCTTGGGGGCCGCGTCTATATTTT. Amino acid sequence: CASSAPWGPRLYF.

This sequence joins TRBV10-2 and TRBJ1-6; D unresolved. The ends were cut back, 3 bases at V and 9 bases at J, with 9 bases in the middle. This CDR3 is 13 amino acids long. Germline lookup yields CDR1 WSHSY and CDR2 SAAADI. The CDR3 is CASSDFLSSPLHF. The DNA of the CDR3 is TGCGCCAGCAGTGACTTTTTGAGTTCACCCCTCCACTTT.

V gene TRBV19 combines with J gene TRBJ1-1, with D unresolved. In germline, CDR1 is LNHDA, CDR2 SQIVND (reference sequence). V lost 3 bases and J lost 1, with 6 bases in between. CDR3 length: 13 amino acids. CDR3 nucleotides: TGTGCCAGTAGTATCGACTGGAACACTGAAGCTTTCTTT. It is translated as CASSIDWNTEAFF.

V usage is TRBV27 and J usage is TRBJ2-2, with TRBD2 matching 10 bases. The CDR3 runs to 16 residues. V was pared by 2 bases and J by 5 bases, with 5 bases of the junction left unmatched. Germline V gene sequence: CDR1 MNHEY, CDR2 SMNVEV (reference sequence). CDR3 in amino acids: CASSLPGLATTGELFF. For the CDR3, the DNA is TGTGCCAGCAGTTTACCGGGACTAGCGACGACCGGGGAGCTGTTTTTT.

In this sample, this clone turned up once. The chain is built from TRBV29-1 and TRBJ2-3; 15 bases map to TRBD2. Germline trimming cut 7 bases from V and 4 bases from J; bases unmatched to any gene: 3. Germline values: CDR1 SQVTM, CDR2 ANQGSEA. The length of the CDR3 is 14 residues. This chain's CDR3 is CSAGTSGRSDTQYF. For the CDR3, the DNA is TGCAGCGCCGGGACTAGCGGGAGGTCAGATACGCAGTATTTT.

The chain recombines TRBV27 with TRBJ2-3, with TRBD2 matching 10 bases. V dropped 2 bases and J dropped 5; count of bases not matched to a gene: 7. Germline-derived CDR1 and CDR2 are MNHEY and SMNVEV (reference sequence). CDR3 size: 16 residues. The CDR3 nucleotides read TGTGCCAGCAGTTTAGGAGCGGGGGGGCGAGAAGATACGCAGTATTTT. It translates to CASSLGAGGREDTQYF.

This rearrangement joins TRBV7-7 to TRBJ2-3; TRBD2 matches 9 bases. V was clipped by 5 bases and J by 6 bases; unmatched bases: 3. Germline-derived CDR1 and CDR2 are SSHAT and FNYEAQ (reference sequence). This CDR3 is built from 13 residues. CDR3 in amino acids: CASSTGTSDTQYF. The CDR3, as DNA: TGTGCCAGCAGCACAGGGACTAGCGATACGCAGTATTTT.

The chain has TRBV18 and TRBJ1-3; TRBD1 agrees at 8 bases. The V segment lost 5 bases and the J segment 1 base; nucleotides outside the gene matches: 7. Germline V gene sequence: CDR1 KGHSH, CDR2 LQKENI. CDR3 length: 16 amino acids. The CDR3 here is CASSIGQGASGNTIYF. Written as DNA, the CDR3 is TGTGCCAGCTCAATTGGTCAGGGGGCATCTGGAAACACCATATATTTT.

V is TRBV7-9 and J is TRBJ2-7; TRBD2 is a possible D gene (7 bases). V gave up 2 bases and J gave up 2 bases, with 19 bases separating them. Germline assignment: CDR1 SEHNR and CDR2 FQNEAQ (reference sequence). The CDR3 is made up of 17 amino acids. In DNA form, the CDR3 reads TGTGCCAGCAGCTTAAGTCTGGCGGCGGGGGCCACCTACGAGCAGTACTTC. Amino acids: CASSLSLAAGATYEQYF.

The chain has TRBV6-5 and TRBJ2-7; 7 nucleotides line up with TRBD1. Germline assignment: CDR1 MNHEY and CDR2 SVGAGI. The CDR3 sequence is 15 residues long. Trimming took 2 bases from V and 2 from J; bases not matched to a gene: 6. The DNA for the CDR3 is TGTGCCAGCAGTTACAAAACAGGGGCTACCTACGAGCAGTACTTC. Translating it yields CASSYKTGATYEQYF.

J is TRBJ1-4 and V is TRBV27, with 9 bases that match TRBD1. The J segment lost 8 bases and the V segment lost 1 base, leaving 8 bases of the junction unmatched. The CDR3 is made up of 16 amino acids. Germline-derived CDR1 and CDR2 are MNHEY and SMNVEV (reference sequence). The CDR3 region is CASSLWGTGGKEKLFF. CDR3 DNA sequence: TGTGCCAGCAGTTTATGGGGAACAGGGGGCAAGGAAAAACTGTTTTTT.